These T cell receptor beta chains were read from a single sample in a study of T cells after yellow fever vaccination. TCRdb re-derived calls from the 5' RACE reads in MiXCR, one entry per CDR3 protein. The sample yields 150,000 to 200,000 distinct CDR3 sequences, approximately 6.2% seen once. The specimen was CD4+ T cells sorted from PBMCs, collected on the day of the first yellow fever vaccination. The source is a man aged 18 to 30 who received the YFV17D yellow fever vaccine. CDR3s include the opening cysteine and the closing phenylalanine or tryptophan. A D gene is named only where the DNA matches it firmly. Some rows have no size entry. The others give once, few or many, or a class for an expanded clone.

cdr3_nt: TGTGCCAGCAGCTCAAAAACGGACAGCCCCGAGACCCAGTACTTC; cdr3_aa: CASSSKTDSPETQYF; d_call: .; clone_size: .; j_call: TRBJ2-5; v_call: TRBV5-6
cdr3_nt: TGTGCCAGCAGCCCTAGAGCGAGGAACACTGAAGCTTTCTTT; cdr3_aa: CASSPRARNTEAFF; d_call: .; clone_size: many; j_call: TRBJ1-1; v_call: TRBV7-2
cdr3_nt: TGTGCCAGCAGTTACGAGGGTCTCTTCGGGCTTGGCGCTTTCTTT; cdr3_aa: CASSYEGLFGLGAFF; d_call: .; clone_size: many; j_call: TRBJ1-1; v_call: TRBV6-5
cdr3_nt: TGTGCCAGCAGGGGGGAGGGAAAAGCTTTCTTT; cdr3_aa: CASRGEGKAFF; d_call: .; clone_size: .; j_call: TRBJ1-1; v_call: TRBV7-2
cdr3_nt: TGTGCCAGCTCAACGGGACAGGATTATGGCTACACCTTC; cdr3_aa: CASSTGQDYGYTF; d_call: TRBD1; clone_size: many; j_call: TRBJ1-2; v_call: TRBV18
cdr3_nt: TGTGCCAGCAGCTTAAGCGGACTAACAGATACGCAGTATTTT; cdr3_aa: CASSLSGLTDTQYF; d_call: .; clone_size: .; j_call: TRBJ2-3; v_call: TRBV7-3
cdr3_nt: TGTGCCAGCAGCTTACAGGATGGTGAGCAGTTCTTC; cdr3_aa: CASSLQDGEQFF; d_call: .; clone_size: few; j_call: TRBJ2-1; v_call: TRBV7-2
cdr3_nt: TGCGCCAGCAGCTTTCAGGGGGGGTCCTACAATGAGCAGTTCTTC; cdr3_aa: CASSFQGGSYNEQFF; d_call: .; clone_size: .; j_call: TRBJ2-1; v_call: TRBV5-1
cdr3_nt: TGTGCCAGCAGGACAGGGGTTCCTCAAGAGACCCAGTACTTC; cdr3_aa: CASRTGVPQETQYF; d_call: TRBD1; clone_size: many; j_call: TRBJ2-5; v_call: TRBV6-5
cdr3_nt: TGCGCCAGCACACTACGGTACGGGGATACGCAGTATTTT; cdr3_aa: CASTLRYGDTQYF; d_call: .; clone_size: few; j_call: TRBJ2-3; v_call: TRBV5-1
cdr3_nt: TGTGCCAGCAGCTGGAGACTAGCGTTCACAGATACGCAGTATTTT; cdr3_aa: CASSWRLAFTDTQYF; d_call: TRBD2; clone_size: few; j_call: TRBJ2-3; v_call: TRBV5-6
cdr3_nt: TGTGCCAGCAGCCCCCAGCGTCAAGGCTACACCTTC; cdr3_aa: CASSPQRQGYTF; d_call: .; clone_size: many; j_call: TRBJ1-2; v_call: TRBV7-2
cdr3_nt: TGCAGTGCTAGAGCCCTCGGGGTATGGCGCGGCTACACCTTC; cdr3_aa: CSARALGVWRGYTF; d_call: .; clone_size: many; j_call: TRBJ1-2; v_call: TRBV20-1
cdr3_nt: TGTGCCAGCAGCTTAGTACTTGGGGCCGAGCAGTACTTC; cdr3_aa: CASSLVLGAEQYF; d_call: .; clone_size: many; j_call: TRBJ2-7; v_call: TRBV7-8
cdr3_nt: TGTGCCAGCAGTTACTCCCCGGGGGGCAAACAAGAGACCCAGTACTTC; cdr3_aa: CASSYSPGGKQETQYF; d_call: .; clone_size: many; j_call: TRBJ2-5; v_call: TRBV6-2/TRBV6-3
cdr3_nt: TGTGCCAGCAGCTTAGATGGGGGGGCGCGGACCCAGTACTTC; cdr3_aa: CASSLDGGARTQYF; d_call: .; clone_size: many; j_call: TRBJ2-5; v_call: TRBV7-2
cdr3_nt: TGCAGTGCTAGAGATAGGAGTGAGGGGCTGTTTTTT; cdr3_aa: CSARDRSEGLFF; d_call: .; clone_size: .; j_call: TRBJ1-4; v_call: TRBV20-1
cdr3_nt: TGCAGTGCTAGAGCCGGGACCCTAGTTGGGGAGCTGTTTTTT; cdr3_aa: CSARAGTLVGELFF; d_call: .; clone_size: many; j_call: TRBJ2-2; v_call: TRBV20-1
cdr3_nt: TGTGCCAGCAGCTTTGGGACTAGCGGGGGGTACAATGAGCAGTTCTTC; cdr3_aa: CASSFGTSGGYNEQFF; d_call: TRBD2; clone_size: .; j_call: TRBJ2-1; v_call: TRBV7-2
cdr3_nt: TGTGCCAGCTCACCATATTCCGGAGGCAGCAGGGTCGGCGAGACCCAGTACTTC; cdr3_aa: CASSPYSGGSRVGETQYF; d_call: .; clone_size: many; j_call: TRBJ2-5; v_call: TRBV18
cdr3_nt: TGTGCCAGCAGCGCATCTAGCGGGACCTACGAGCAGTACTTC; cdr3_aa: CASSASSGTYEQYF; d_call: TRBD2; clone_size: .; j_call: TRBJ2-7; v_call: TRBV7-2
cdr3_nt: TGTGCCAGCAGCCAAGCCGAGCGGCCTAGCTTCAATGAGCAGTTCTTC; cdr3_aa: CASSQAERPSFNEQFF; d_call: .; clone_size: few; j_call: TRBJ2-1; v_call: TRBV3-1
cdr3_nt: TGCGCCAGCAGCCAATCTCCTCCAGCGGGGGACACAGATACGCAGTATTTT; cdr3_aa: CASSQSPPAGDTDTQYF; d_call: TRBD2; clone_size: many; j_call: TRBJ2-3; v_call: TRBV4-1
cdr3_nt: TGTGCCAGCAGCCAAGATCTCCAGGGGATTCAGCCCCAGCATTTT; cdr3_aa: CASSQDLQGIQPQHF; d_call: .; clone_size: many; j_call: TRBJ1-5; v_call: TRBV4-2
cdr3_nt: TGTGCCAGCAGCTCAACCAGGGGAACTGCAACTAATGAAAAACTGTTTTTT; cdr3_aa: CASSSTRGTATNEKLFF; d_call: .; clone_size: many; j_call: TRBJ1-4; v_call: TRBV7-3
cdr3_nt: TGCGCCAGCAGCTTGGTTCCAGGGGAAAACTATGGCTACACCTTC; cdr3_aa: CASSLVPGENYGYTF; d_call: .; clone_size: few; j_call: TRBJ1-2; v_call: TRBV5-1
cdr3_nt: TGCAGTGCTAGTCCAGGGGACAGGGGTTATCAGCCCCAGCATTTT; cdr3_aa: CSASPGDRGYQPQHF; d_call: TRBD1; clone_size: many; j_call: TRBJ1-5; v_call: TRBV20-1
cdr3_nt: TGCGCCAGCAGCTTGGGTTCGGACACCGGGGAGCTGTTTTTT; cdr3_aa: CASSLGSDTGELFF; d_call: .; clone_size: .; j_call: TRBJ2-2; v_call: TRBV5-1
cdr3_nt: TGTGCCAGCAGCCCCGGGCTGCGGTTTGACCAAGAGACCCAGTACTTC; cdr3_aa: CASSPGLRFDQETQYF; d_call: .; clone_size: .; j_call: TRBJ2-5; v_call: TRBV5-6